This T cell receptor beta chain came from a study of cytomegalovirus exposure and HLA in healthy donors. Broader study findings: In a later analysis, CMV-associated beta chains were mostly HLA-associated, it appeared. Both high specificity and high sensitivity reportedly marked the classifier's diagnosis of cytomegalovirus status. It was taken for granted in presence/absence analyses that sequencing depth across donors was roughly uniform.

A few counts support this clone. Its specificity is unknown. The primer mix had 60 Vbeta and 13 Jbeta primers. The repertoire was sequenced with immunoSEQ multiplex PCR; TCRdb's copy has only in-frame clones and lacks some. The sample includes about 200,000 clones, around 75% of them seen just once. The ends lost 2 bases at V and 5 bases at J; junction bases unmatched: 3. CDR1 is MNHEY and CDR2 is SMNVEV in the germline V gene (reference sequence). CDR3 length: 14 amino acids. What was sequenced was PBMCs. This sequence originates from a male donor in good health and CMV-seropositive. The chain is built from TRBV27 and TRBJ2-5; TRBD1 aligns across 9 bases. CDR3 sequence reads: CASSLDRGSETQYF. CDR3 nucleotide sequence: TGTGCCAGCAGTTTAGACAGGGGGAGCGAGACCCAGTACTTC.